This TCR beta chain stems from a study of PD-L1 blockade in urothelial cancer. Sequencing was performed with immunoSEQ multiplex PCR; in TCRdb, only in-frame clones are kept and a portion is missing. The data show about 130,000 clones, more than 70% seen once. The V gene lost 0 bases and the J gene lost 6 bases, with 14 bases spanning the gap. Germline CDR1 GTSNPN, CDR2 SVGIG (reference sequence). This CDR3 spans 14 amino acids. The time point: peripheral blood 6 weeks after treatment start. The clonotype comes from a man over 45 with urothelial cancer. The input for sequencing was PBMCs, taken around atezolizumab (anti-PD-L1) treatment. J is TRBJ1-1 and V is TRBV30; a weak D match, TRBD1 (5 bases). The CDR3 reads CAWSVRGWEAEAFF. The DNA of the CDR3 is TGTGCCTGGAGTGTACGGGGGTGGGAGGCTGAAGCTTTCTTT.